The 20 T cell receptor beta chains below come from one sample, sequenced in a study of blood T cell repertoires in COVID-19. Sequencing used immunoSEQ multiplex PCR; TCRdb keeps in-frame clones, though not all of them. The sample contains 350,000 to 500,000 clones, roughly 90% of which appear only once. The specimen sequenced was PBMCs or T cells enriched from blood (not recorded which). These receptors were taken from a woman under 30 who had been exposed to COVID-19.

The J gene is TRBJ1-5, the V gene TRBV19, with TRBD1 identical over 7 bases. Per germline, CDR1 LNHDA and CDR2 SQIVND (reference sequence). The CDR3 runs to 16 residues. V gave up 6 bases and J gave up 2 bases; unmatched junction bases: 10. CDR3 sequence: CASRETGFSGNQPQHF. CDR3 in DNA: TGTGCCAGTAGAGAGACAGGGTTCAGTGGCAATCAGCCCCAGCATTTT. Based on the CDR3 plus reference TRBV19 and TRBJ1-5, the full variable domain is DGGITQSPKYLFRKEGQNVTLSCEQNLNHDAMYWYRQDPGQGLRLIYYSQIVNDFQKGDIAEGYSVSREKKESFPLTVTSAQKNPTAFYLCASRETGFSGNQPQHFGDGTRLSIL.

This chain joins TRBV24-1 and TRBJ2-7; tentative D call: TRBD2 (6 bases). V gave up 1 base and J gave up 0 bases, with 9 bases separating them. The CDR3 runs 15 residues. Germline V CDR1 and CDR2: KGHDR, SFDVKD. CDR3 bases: TGTGCCACCAGTGATTTCAGCGGGTCCTCCTACGAGCAGTACTTC. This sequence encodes CATSDFSGSSYEQYF.

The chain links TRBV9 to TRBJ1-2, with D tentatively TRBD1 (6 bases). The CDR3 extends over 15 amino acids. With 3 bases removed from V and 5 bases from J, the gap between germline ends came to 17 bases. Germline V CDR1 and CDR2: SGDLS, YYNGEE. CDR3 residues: CASSGTGTPSYGYTF. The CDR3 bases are TGTGCCAGCAGCGGAACCGGGACACCATCTTATGGCTACACCTTC.

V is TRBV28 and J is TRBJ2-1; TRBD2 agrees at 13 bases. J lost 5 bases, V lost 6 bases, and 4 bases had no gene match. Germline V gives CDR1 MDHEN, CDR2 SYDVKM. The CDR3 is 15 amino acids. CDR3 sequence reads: CASRPGTSGNNEQFF. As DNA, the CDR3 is TGTGCCAGCAGACCCGGGACTAGCGGGAACAATGAGCAGTTCTTC.

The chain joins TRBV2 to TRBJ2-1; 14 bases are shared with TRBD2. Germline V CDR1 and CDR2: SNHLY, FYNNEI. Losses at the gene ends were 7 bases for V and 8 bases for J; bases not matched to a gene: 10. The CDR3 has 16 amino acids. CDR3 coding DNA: TGTGCCAGCAACCCCGGACTAGCGGGAGGTTTCGATGAGCAGTTCTTC. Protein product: CASNPGLAGGFDEQFF.

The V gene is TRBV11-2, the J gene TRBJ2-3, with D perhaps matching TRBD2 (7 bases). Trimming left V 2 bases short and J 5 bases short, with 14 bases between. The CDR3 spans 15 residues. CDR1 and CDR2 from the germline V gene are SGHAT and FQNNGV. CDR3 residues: CASSLTGGHQDTQYF. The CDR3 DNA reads TGTGCCAGCAGCTTAACGGGGGGCCATCAAGATACGCAGTATTTT.

The CDR3 spells CASSPPTGKKNTGELFF. Written as DNA, the CDR3 is TGTGCCAGCTCACCTCCGACAGGGAAAAAGAACACCGGGGAGCTGTTTTTT. The chain couples TRBV18 to TRBJ2-2; 7 bases map to TRBD1. Germline V gene sequence: CDR1 KGHSH, CDR2 LQKENI. CDR3 size: 17 residues. V was pared by 3 bases and J by 1 base, with 8 bases of the junction left unmatched.

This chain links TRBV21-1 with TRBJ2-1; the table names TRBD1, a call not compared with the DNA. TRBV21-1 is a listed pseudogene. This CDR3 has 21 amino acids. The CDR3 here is CASSKPHPDRAPHLLDNEQFF. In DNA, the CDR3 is TGTGCCAGCAGCAAACCCCACCCAGACAGGGCCCCACACCTCCTTGACAATGAGCAGTTCTTC.

The CDR3 is CASSNDRESGYTF. As DNA, the CDR3 is TGTGCCAGCAGCAATGACAGGGAAAGTGGCTACACCTTC. The chain carries TRBV27 and TRBJ1-2, with TRBD1 identical over 7 bases. V was clipped by 6 bases and J by 7 bases; unmatched bases: 8. From germline, CDR1 is MNHEY and CDR2 SMNVEV (reference sequence). The CDR3 spans 13 residues.

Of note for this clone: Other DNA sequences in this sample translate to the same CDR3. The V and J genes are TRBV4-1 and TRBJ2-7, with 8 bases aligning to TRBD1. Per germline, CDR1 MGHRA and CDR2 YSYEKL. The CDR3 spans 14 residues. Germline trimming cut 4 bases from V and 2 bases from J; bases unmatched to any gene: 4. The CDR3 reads CASSLGQGTYEQYF. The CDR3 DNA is TGCGCCAGCAGCCTCGGACAGGGAACCTACGAGCAGTACTTC.

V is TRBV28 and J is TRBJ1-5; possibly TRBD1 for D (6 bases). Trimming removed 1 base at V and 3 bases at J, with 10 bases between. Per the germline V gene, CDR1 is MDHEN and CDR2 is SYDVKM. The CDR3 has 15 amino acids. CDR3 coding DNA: TGTGCCAGCAGTTTATCAGGGGCCTACAATCAGCCCCAGCATTTT. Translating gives CASSLSGAYNQPQHF.

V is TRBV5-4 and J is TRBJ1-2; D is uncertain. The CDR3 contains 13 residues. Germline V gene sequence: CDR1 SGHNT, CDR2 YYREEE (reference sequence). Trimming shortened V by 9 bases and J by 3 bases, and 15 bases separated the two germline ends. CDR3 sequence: CATTSGSDYGYTF. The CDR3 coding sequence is TGTGCCACAACCTCGGGTTCCGACTATGGCTACACCTTC.

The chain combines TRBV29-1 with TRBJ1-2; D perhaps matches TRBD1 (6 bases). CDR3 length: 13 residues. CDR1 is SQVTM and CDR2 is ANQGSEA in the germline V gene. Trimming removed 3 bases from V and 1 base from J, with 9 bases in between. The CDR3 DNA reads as TGCAGCGTTGACAGGGGCGATAACTATGGCTACACCTTC. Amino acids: CSVDRGDNYGYTF.

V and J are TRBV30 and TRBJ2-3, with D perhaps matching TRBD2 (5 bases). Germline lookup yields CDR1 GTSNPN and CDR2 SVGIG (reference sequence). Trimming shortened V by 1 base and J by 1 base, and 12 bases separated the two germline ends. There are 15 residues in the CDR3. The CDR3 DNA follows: TGTGCCTGGAGTGAGCTAGCCCATGGCACAGATACGCAGTATTTT. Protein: CAWSELAHGTDTQYF.

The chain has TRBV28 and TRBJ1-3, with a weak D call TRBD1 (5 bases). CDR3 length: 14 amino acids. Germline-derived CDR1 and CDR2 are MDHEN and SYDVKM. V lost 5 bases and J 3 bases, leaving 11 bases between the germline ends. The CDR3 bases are TGTGCCAGCAGTGGGGTGGGGCTTGGAAACACCATATATTTT. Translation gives CASSGVGLGNTIYF.

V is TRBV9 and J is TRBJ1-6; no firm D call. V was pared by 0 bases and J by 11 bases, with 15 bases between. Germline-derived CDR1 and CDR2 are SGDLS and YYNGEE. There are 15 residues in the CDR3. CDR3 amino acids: CASSVASSGKTPLHF. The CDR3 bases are TGTGCCAGCAGCGTAGCTTCCTCGGGGAAGACACCCCTCCACTTT.

The CDR3 protein is CASSQGTGINQPQHF. CDR3 sequence (DNA): TGTGCCAGCAGCCAAGGGACAGGGATCAATCAGCCCCAGCATTTT. The chain uses TRBV4-2 and TRBJ1-5, with 8 bases identical to TRBD1. V was pared by 1 base and J by 3 bases, with 2 bases of the junction left unmatched. This CDR3 has 15 residues. Germline V lookup: CDR1 LGHNA, CDR2 YNFKEQ.

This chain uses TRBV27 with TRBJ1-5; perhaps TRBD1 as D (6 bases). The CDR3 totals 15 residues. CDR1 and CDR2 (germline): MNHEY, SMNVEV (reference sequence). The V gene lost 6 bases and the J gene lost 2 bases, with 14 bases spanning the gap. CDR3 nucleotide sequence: TGTGCCAGCAGACCCGGGACACGGCGCAATCAGCCCCAGCATTTT. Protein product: CASRPGTRRNQPQHF.

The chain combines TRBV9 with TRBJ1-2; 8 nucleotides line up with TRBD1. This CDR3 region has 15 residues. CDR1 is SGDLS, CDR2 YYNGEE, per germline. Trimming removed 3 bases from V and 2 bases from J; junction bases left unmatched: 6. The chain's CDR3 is CASSGRTGTNYGYTF. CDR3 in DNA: TGTGCCAGCAGCGGCCGGACAGGGACCAACTATGGCTACACCTTC.

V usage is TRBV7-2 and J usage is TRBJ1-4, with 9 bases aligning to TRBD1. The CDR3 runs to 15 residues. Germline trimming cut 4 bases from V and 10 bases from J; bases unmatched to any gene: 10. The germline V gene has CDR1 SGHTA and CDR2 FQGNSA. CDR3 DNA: TGTGCCAGCAGCTCTACCGGGACAGGGTCGAGAAAACTGTTTTTT. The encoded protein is CASSSTGTGSRKLFF.